This T cell receptor beta chain is from a study of blood T cell repertoires in COVID-19. At the level of the study: Acute and convalescent COVID-19 specimens originated in the United States, Italy and Spain.

Sequencing was performed with immunoSEQ multiplex PCR; in TCRdb, only in-frame clones are kept and a portion is missing. The table includes 350,000 to 450,000 clones, roughly nine tenths detected once. The CDR3 is made up of 13 amino acids. Germline V gives CDR1 SGHTS, CDR2 YDEGEE. V gave up 3 bases and J gave up 1 base; unmatched junction bases: 1. The specimen sequenced was PBMCs or T cells enriched from blood (not recorded which). The J gene is TRBJ2-7, the V gene TRBV5-8, with 7 nucleotides matching TRBD1. This receptor was identified in a man aged 30 to 45 who had recovered from COVID-19. CDR3 amino acids: CASSYRGSYEQYF. The CDR3 DNA reads as TGTGCCAGCAGCTACAGGGGATCCTACGAGCAGTACTTC.